Listed below are T cell receptor beta chains from one sample, sequenced in a study of OX40 agonist ivuxolimab in advanced cancers. This table comes from immunoSEQ multiplex PCR, and its TCRdb copy is limited to in-frame clones, with some not included. Seen here are some 83,000 clones, about 82% observed once, and the top ten hold approximately 6.5%. This specimen was CD4+ or CD8+ T cells sorted from blood, taken in a trial of the OX40 agonist ivuxolimab. All receptors derive from an adult with an advanced solid tumor such as melanoma, head and neck, liver or kidney cancer. Each CDR3 is given with its conserved first and last residue. The D gene is left open where the match is weak. Clone size is given for some rows only: seen once, a few or many times, or a class if the clone is expanded.

>-|TRBJ1-3|-|TRBV15
TGTGCCACCAGCAGAGATGCAGGTCCAGGGAGGCCTGGAAACACCATATATTTT
CATSRDAGPGRPGNTIYF
>TRBD1|TRBJ2-7|-|TRBV10-2
TGCGCCAGCAGAAGACAGGGTACCTACGAGCAGTACTTC
CASRRQGTYEQYF
>TRBD1|TRBJ1-2|-|TRBV25-1
TGTGCCAGCAGTGTACCGGGACAGGGGGCGCGTGGCTACACCTTC
CASSVPGQGARGYTF
>TRBD1|TRBJ2-2|-|TRBV6-1
TGTGCCAGCACCTTACAGGGGATTAACACCGGGGAGCTGTTTTTT
CASTLQGINTGELFF
>TRBD2|TRBJ2-1|-|TRBV6-1
TGTGCCAGCAGTGTCAAAGGTTCTGTCGGGAGGAGTGTTGGTGAGCAGTTCTTC
CASSVKGSVGRSVGEQFF
>-|TRBJ2-5|-|TRBV9
TGTGCCAGCAGCGCCCGGCAGGGGTGGCAAGAGACCCAGTACTTC
CASSARQGWQETQYF
>-|TRBJ2-7|-|TRBV27
TGTGCCAGCAGTTTTCGGGCAGACTCCTACGAGCAGTACTTC
CASSFRADSYEQYF
>-|TRBJ1-1|-|TRBV5-5
TGTGCCAGCAGCTTGGGCCCAGGCCGCACTGAAGCTTTCTTT
CASSLGPGRTEAFF
>TRBD2|TRBJ2-1|-|TRBV19
TGTGCCAGTACCCCTGGGACTAGCGGGAGTGGGACCTACAATGAGCAGTTCTTC
CASTPGTSGSGTYNEQFF
>TRBD2|TRBJ2-7|-|TRBV27
TGTGCCAGCAGTCTTCGGGAGGGCGAACGCGAGCAGTACTTC
CASSLREGEREQYF
>-|TRBJ1-1|-|TRBV7-2
TGTGCCAGCAGCTTAGTGCACAGTCTTAACACTGAAGCTTTCTTT
CASSLVHSLNTEAFF
>-|TRBJ2-3|-|TRBV13
TGTGCCAGCAGCCGCAAGGGGGGCACAGATACGCAGTATTTT
CASSRKGGTDTQYF
>-|TRBJ1-6|-|TRBV7-2
TGTGCCAGCAGCTCGAGGGCCAGAGCAACCAATTCACCCCTCCACTTT
CASSSRARATNSPLHF
>-|TRBJ2-1|once|TRBV30
TGTGCCTGGGGTCGAAGCGGAAATGAGCAGTTCTTC
CAWGRSGNEQFF
>-|TRBJ1-1|-|TRBV18
TGTGCCAGCTCACCCCTGGGGGCCGGAGAAGCTTTCTTT
CASSPLGAGEAFF
>-|TRBJ1-3|-|TRBV11-2
TGTGCCAGCAGCTTAGTAGGGAACTCGAAATCTGGAAACACCATATATTTT
CASSLVGNSKSGNTIYF
>-|TRBJ2-7|-|TRBV6-6
TGTGCCAGCACCTTCAGGATCCAGGGCAGTTACGAGCAGTACTTC
CASTFRIQGSYEQYF
>TRBD1|TRBJ2-7|few|TRBV7-8
TGTGCCAGCAGCGAAAGACAGGGGCCCACTTACGAGCAGTACTTC
CASSERQGPTYEQYF
>-|TRBJ2-5|once|TRBV7-6
TGTGCCAGCAGCCCTCAGGGCAGCGGTCAGGCCTCCCAGTACTTC
CASSPQGSGQASQYF
>-|TRBJ1-5|-|TRBV19
TGTGCCAGTAGTATTGGACCTACCCCCAATCAGCCCCAGCATTTT
CASSIGPTPNQPQHF
>TRBD1|TRBJ1-1|-|TRBV20-1
TGCAGTGCCATGACAGGGACGGAAGCTTTCTTT
CSAMTGTEAFF
>-|TRBJ2-3|-|TRBV7-2
TGTGCCAGCAGCTTAGCTATAGCGGAGACAGATACGCAGTATTTT
CASSLAIAETDTQYF
>-|TRBJ1-2|-|TRBV7-9
TGTGCCAGCAGCTTTGAAATTGACTATGGCTACACCTTC
CASSFEIDYGYTF
>-|TRBJ1-2|once|TRBV19
TGTGCCAGTAGTACAGGGTTTAACTATGGCTACACCTTC
CASSTGFNYGYTF
>-|TRBJ2-5|few|TRBV30
TGTGCCTGGACCTGGGCCCTAGGGGAGACCCAGTACTTC
CAWTWALGETQYF
>TRBD1|TRBJ2-5|-|TRBV6-5
TGTGCCAGCAGCAGGGACAGGGGTGAGACCCAGTACTTC
CASSRDRGETQYF
>-|TRBJ1-1|few|TRBV19
TGTGCCAGTAGTACTCAGGGTATGGGGACTGAAGCTTTCTTT
CASSTQGMGTEAFF
>-|TRBJ1-5|-|TRBV30
TGTGCCTGGAGTGTAGGGAGCAATCAGCCCCAGCATTTT
CAWSVGSNQPQHF
>-|TRBJ1-3|-|TRBV30
TGTGCCTGGAGTGGACTTTTTGGAAACACCATATATTTT
CAWSGLFGNTIYF
>TRBD1|TRBJ2-7|-|TRBV5-8
TGTGCCAGCAGCTTCTCCCCCGGGACAGGGCTTTCCTACGAGCAGTACTTC
CASSFSPGTGLSYEQYF
>-|TRBJ2-7|-|TRBV27
TGTGCCAGCAGTTTTTCCGGTCTAGGCCTCGAGCAGTACTTC
CASSFSGLGLEQYF
>-|TRBJ2-1|-|TRBV5-1
TGCGCCAGCAGCTTGGCCGTGACAGACAATGAGCAGTTCTTC
CASSLAVTDNEQFF
>-|TRBJ1-1|-|TRBV5-1
TGCGCCAGCAGATTGGACACGAACACTGAAGCTTTCTTT
CASRLDTNTEAFF
>TRBD2|TRBJ2-7|few|TRBV29-1
TGCAGCGTTGAGGGGATAGCGGGAGGGGATGAGCAGTACTTC
CSVEGIAGGDEQYF
>-|TRBJ1-4|-|TRBV7-8
TGTGCCAGCAGCTTCAGGGGCACTAATGAAAAACTGTTTTTT
CASSFRGTNEKLFF
>-|TRBJ2-3|-|TRBV6-5
TGTGCCAGCAGTTACTTAGCAGGGACAGATACGCAGTATTTT
CASSYLAGTDTQYF
>TRBD1|TRBJ1-4|-|TRBV30
TGTGCCTGGCTCCCCGGGACAGTGGGGCCATCTAATGAAAAACTGTTTTTT
CAWLPGTVGPSNEKLFF
>-|TRBJ2-1|-|TRBV5-1
TGCGCCAGCAGCTCGTGGGGGGCCAATGAGCAGTTCTTC
CASSSWGANEQFF
>-|TRBJ1-5|once|TRBV5-1
TGCGCCAGCAGCTTACAGGGATATAGCAATCAGCCCCAGCATTTT
CASSLQGYSNQPQHF
>TRBD2|TRBJ2-1|-|TRBV7-2
TGTGCCAGCAGCCTCGCTTCCGGGAGGGCCGGTGAGCAGTTCTTC
CASSLASGRAGEQFF
>-|TRBJ2-1|-|TRBV5-4
TGTGCCAGCAGCATCCAACTGGGACGTTACAATGAGCAGTTCTTC
CASSIQLGRYNEQFF
>-|TRBJ2-5|-|TRBV4-1
TGCGCCAGCAGCCAAGATAGCCGGGAGAGGGCAGGAGAGACCCAGTACTTC
CASSQDSRERAGETQYF
>-|TRBJ2-1|-|TRBV7-8
TGTGCCAGCACCCCTAGTTTGTTCAGCTCCTACAATGAGCAGTTCTTC
CASTPSLFSSYNEQFF
>-|TRBJ2-1|-|TRBV7-8
TGTGCCAGCAGCTTAGGGGAGTTAAATGAGCAGTTCTTC
CASSLGELNEQFF
>-|TRBJ1-1|-|TRBV9
TGTGCCAGCAGCGTAGATCCAGGGGAAATCACTGAAGCTTTCTTT
CASSVDPGEITEAFF
>-|TRBJ2-5|-|TRBV14
TGTGCCAGCAGCGCCCAAGAGACCCAGTACTTC
CASSAQETQYF
>TRBD2|TRBJ2-3|-|TRBV9
TGTGCCAGCAGCACCCAGATAGGAGGCCTCCCGGGACTAGCGGGGGCCGGAGATACGCAGTATTTT
CASSTQIGGLPGLAGAGDTQYF
>-|TRBJ1-3|-|TRBV4-3
TGCGCCAGCGGCCAAATCGTGGGGGGAAACACCATATATTTT
CASGQIVGGNTIYF
>TRBD1|TRBJ1-5|-|TRBV19
TGTGCCAGTAGTACAGACAGGGGAAGTCAGCCCCAGCATTTT
CASSTDRGSQPQHF
>-|TRBJ1-5|once|TRBV7-9
TGTGCCAGCAGCTTAGAAGGCCACAATCAGCCCCAGCATTTT
CASSLEGHNQPQHF
>-|TRBJ1-1|-|TRBV28
TGTGCCAGCAGCCCCGGACGGTACACTGAAGCTTTCTTT
CASSPGRYTEAFF
>TRBD2|TRBJ2-7|-|TRBV4-1
TGCGCCAGCAGCTCACGTCAAGCGGGGTACTACGAGCAGTACTTC
CASSSRQAGYYEQYF
>-|TRBJ2-7|-|TRBV30
TGTGCCTGGAGGACCTCGGGACGCGGATACGAGCAGTACTTC
CAWRTSGRGYEQYF